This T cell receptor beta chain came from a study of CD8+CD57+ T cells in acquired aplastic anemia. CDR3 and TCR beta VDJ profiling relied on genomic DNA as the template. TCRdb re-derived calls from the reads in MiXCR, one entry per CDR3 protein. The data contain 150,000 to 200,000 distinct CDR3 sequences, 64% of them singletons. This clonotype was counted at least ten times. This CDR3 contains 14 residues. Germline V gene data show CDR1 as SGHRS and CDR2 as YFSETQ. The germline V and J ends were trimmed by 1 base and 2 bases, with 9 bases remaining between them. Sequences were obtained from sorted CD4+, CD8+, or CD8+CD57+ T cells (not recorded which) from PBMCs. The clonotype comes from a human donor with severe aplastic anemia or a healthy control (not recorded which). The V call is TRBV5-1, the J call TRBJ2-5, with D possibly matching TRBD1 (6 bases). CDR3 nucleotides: TGCGCCAGCAGCTTGTTTGGACAGCAAGAGACCCAGTACTTC. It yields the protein CASSLFGQQETQYF.